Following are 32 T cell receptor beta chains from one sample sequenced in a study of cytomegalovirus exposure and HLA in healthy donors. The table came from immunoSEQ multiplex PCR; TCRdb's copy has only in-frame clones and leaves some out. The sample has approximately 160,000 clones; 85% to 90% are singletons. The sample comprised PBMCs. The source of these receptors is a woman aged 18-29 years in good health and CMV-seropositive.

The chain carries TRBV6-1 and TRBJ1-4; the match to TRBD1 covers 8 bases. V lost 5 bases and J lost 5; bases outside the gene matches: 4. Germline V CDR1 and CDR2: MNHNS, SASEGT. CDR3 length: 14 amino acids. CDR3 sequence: CASSTGGYNEKLFF. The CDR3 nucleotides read TGTGCCAGCAGTACAGGGGGTTACAATGAAAAACTGTTTTTT.

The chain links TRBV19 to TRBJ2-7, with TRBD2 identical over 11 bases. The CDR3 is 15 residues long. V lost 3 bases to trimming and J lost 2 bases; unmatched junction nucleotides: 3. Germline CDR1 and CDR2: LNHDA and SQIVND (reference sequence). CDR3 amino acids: CASSIRLAGPYEQYF. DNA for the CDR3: TGTGCCAGTAGTATTCGACTAGCGGGGCCCTACGAGCAGTACTTC.

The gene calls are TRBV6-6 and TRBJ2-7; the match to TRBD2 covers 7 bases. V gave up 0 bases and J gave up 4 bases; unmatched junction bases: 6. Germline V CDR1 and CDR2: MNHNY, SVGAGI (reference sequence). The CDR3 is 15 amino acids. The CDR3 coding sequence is TGTGCCAGCAGTTACTCTCCAGCGGGAAGGTACGAGCAGTACTTC. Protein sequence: CASSYSPAGRYEQYF.

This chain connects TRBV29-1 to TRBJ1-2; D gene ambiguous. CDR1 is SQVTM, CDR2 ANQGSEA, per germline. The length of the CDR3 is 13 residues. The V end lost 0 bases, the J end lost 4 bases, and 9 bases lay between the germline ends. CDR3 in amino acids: CSVEDREAYGYTF. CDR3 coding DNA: TGCAGCGTTGAAGATCGGGAGGCCTATGGCTACACCTTC.

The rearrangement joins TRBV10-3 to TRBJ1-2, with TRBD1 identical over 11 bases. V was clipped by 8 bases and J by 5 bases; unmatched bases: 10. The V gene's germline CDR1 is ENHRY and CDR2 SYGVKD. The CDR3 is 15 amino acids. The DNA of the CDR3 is TGTGCCATCGGAACCGGACAGGGGGCGGGTTATGGCTACACCTTC. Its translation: CAIGTGQGAGYGYTF.

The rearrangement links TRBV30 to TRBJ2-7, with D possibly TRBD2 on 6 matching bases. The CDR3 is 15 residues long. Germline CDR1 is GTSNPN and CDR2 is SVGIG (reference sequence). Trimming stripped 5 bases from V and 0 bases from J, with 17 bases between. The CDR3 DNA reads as TGTGCCTGGCACCGGGGACTGCCTTCCTCCTACGAGCAGTACTTC. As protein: CAWHRGLPSSYEQYF. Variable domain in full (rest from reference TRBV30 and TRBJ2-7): SQTIHQWPATLVQPVGSPLSLECTVEGTSNPNLYWYRQAAGRGLQLLFYSVGIGQISSEVPQNLSASRPQDRQFILSSKKLLLSDSGFYLCAWHRGLPSSYEQYFGPGTRLTVT.

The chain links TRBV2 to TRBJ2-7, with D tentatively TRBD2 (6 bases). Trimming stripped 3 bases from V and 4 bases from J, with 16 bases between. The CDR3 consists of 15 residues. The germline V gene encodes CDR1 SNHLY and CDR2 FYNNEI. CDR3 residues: CASSDPPREFYEQYF. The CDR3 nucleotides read TGTGCCAGCAGTGATCCCCCGCGGGAATTTTACGAGCAGTACTTC.

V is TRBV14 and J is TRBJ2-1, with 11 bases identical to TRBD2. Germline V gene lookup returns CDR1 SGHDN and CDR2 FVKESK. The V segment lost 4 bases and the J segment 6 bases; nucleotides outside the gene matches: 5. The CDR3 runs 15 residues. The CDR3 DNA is TGTGCCAGCAGCCGGATGACTAGCGGGATCAATGAGCAGTTCTTC. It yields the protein CASSRMTSGINEQFF.

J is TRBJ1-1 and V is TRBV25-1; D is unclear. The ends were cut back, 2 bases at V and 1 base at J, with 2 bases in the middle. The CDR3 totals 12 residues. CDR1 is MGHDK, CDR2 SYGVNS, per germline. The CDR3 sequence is CASSEQNTEAFF. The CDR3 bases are TGTGCCAGCAGTGAACAGAACACTGAAGCTTTCTTT.

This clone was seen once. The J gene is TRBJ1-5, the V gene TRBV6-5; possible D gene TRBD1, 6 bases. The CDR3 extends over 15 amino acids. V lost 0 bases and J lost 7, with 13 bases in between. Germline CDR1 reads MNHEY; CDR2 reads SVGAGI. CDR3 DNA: TGTGCCAGCAGTTACTCGGCAGGGACAAGCCAGCCCCAGCATTTT. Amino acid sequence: CASSYSAGTSQPQHF.

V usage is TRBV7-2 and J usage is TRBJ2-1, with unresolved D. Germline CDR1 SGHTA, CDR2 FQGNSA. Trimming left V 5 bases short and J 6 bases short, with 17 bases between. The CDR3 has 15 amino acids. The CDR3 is CASSPQVWALNEQFF. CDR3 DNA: TGTGCCAGCAGCCCGCAAGTATGGGCGCTCAATGAGCAGTTCTTC.

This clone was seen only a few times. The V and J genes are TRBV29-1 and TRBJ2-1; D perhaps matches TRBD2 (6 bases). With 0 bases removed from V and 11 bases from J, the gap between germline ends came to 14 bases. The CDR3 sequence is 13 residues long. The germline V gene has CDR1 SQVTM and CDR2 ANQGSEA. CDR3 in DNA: TGCAGCGTTGAAGATCTTCCTAGCGACAAGCAGTTCTTC. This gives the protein CSVEDLPSDKQFF.

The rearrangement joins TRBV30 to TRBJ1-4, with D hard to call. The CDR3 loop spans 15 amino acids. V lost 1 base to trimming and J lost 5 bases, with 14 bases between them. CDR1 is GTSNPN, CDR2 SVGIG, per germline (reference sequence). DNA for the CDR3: TGTGCCTGGAGTGCTACCTTTCAGGCCAATGAAAAACTGTTTTTT. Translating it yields CAWSATFQANEKLFF.

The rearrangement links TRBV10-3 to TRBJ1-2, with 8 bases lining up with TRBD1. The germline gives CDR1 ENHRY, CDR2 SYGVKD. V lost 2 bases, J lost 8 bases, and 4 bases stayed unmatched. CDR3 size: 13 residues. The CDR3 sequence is CAISEEDRVGYTF. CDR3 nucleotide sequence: TGTGCCATCAGTGAGGAGGACAGGGTAGGCTACACCTTC.

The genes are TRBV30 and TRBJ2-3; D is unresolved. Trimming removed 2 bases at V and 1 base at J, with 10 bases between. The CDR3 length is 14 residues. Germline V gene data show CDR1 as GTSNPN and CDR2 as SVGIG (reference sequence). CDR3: CAWSSLGGTDTQYF. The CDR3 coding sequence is TGTGCCTGGAGTTCGCTGGGCGGCACAGATACGCAGTATTTT.

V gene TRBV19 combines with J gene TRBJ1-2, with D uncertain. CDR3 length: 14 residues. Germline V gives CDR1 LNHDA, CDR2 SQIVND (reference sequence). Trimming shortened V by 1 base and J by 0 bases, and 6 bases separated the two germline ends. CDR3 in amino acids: CASSIGAANYGYTF. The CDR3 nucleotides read TGTGCCAGTAGTATAGGGGCAGCTAACTATGGCTACACCTTC.

The CDR3 coding sequence is TGTGCCAGCAGCTTCGTGGGAGGGTCCTACAATGAGCAGTTCTTC. It yields the protein CASSFVGGSYNEQFF. The chain combines TRBV5-4 with TRBJ2-1, with TRBD2 matching over 7 bases. This CDR3 has 15 amino acids. Germline V CDR1 and CDR2: SGHNT, YYREEE (reference sequence). The V segment lost 2 bases and the J segment 1 base; nucleotides outside the gene matches: 3. Using reference TRBV5-4 and TRBJ2-1 for the parts outside the CDR3, the full variable domain is ETGVTQSPTHLIKTRGQQVTLRCSSQSGHNTVSWYQQALGQGPQFIFQYYREEENGRGNFPPRFSGLQFPNYSSELNVNALELDDSALYLCASSFVGGSYNEQFFGPGTRLTVL.

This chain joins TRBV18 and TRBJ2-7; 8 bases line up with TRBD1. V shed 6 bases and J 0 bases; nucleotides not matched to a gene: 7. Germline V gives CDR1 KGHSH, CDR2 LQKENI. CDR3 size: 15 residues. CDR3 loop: CASSLGQGNSYEQYF. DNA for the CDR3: TGTGCCAGCTCCCTCGGACAGGGCAACTCCTACGAGCAGTACTTC.

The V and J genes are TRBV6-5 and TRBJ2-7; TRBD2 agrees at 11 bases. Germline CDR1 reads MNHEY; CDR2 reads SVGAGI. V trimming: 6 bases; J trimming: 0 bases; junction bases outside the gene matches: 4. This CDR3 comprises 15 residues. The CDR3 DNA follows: TGTGCCAGCAGCCCTACTAGCGGGAGCTCCTACGAGCAGTACTTC. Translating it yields CASSPTSGSSYEQYF.

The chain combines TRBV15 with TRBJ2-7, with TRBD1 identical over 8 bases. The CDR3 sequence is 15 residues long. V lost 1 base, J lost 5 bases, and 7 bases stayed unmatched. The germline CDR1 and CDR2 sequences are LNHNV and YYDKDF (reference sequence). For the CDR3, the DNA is TGTGCCACCAGCAGAGGTAGGACAGGGAACCACGAGCAGTACTTC. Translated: CATSRGRTGNHEQYF.

This chain's CDR3 is CASSELAGGPYEQYF. As DNA, the CDR3 is TGTGCCAGCAGTGAACTAGCGGGAGGCCCCTACGAGCAGTACTTC. This chain joins TRBV6-1 and TRBJ2-7; 11 bases are a match to TRBD2. The V gene's germline CDR1 is MNHNS and CDR2 SASEGT. The CDR3 extends over 15 amino acids. The ends lost 2 bases at V and 2 bases at J; junction bases unmatched: 2.

CDR3 in amino acids: CASSLGTGYGYTF. The CDR3 region has the DNA TGTGCCAGCAGCTTAGGGACAGGGTATGGCTACACCTTC. This sequence joins TRBV11-2 and TRBJ1-2, with 8 bases that match TRBD1. Trimming removed 1 base from V and 5 bases from J; junction bases left unmatched: 0. This CDR3 contains 13 residues. CDR1 SGHAT and CDR2 FQNNGV come from the germline V gene.

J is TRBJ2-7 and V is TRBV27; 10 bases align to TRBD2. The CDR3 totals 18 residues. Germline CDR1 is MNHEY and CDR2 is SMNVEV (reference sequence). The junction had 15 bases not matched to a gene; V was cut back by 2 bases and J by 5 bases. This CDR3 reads CASSLNPLAGDDYNEQYF. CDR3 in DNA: TGTGCCAGCAGTTTAAACCCGCTAGCGGGAGACGATTACAACGAGCAGTACTTC.

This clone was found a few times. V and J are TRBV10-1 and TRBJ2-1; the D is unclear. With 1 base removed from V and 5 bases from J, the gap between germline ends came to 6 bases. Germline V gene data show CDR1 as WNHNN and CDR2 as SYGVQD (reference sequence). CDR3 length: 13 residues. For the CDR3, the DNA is TGCGCCAGCAGTGAGTTCAAAAACAATGAGCAGTTCTTC. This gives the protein CASSEFKNNEQFF.

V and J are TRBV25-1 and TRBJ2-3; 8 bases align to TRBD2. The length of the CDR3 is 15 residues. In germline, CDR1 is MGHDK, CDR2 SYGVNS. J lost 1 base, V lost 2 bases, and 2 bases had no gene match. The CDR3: CASSELGGGTDTQYF. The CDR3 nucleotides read TGTGCCAGCAGTGAACTCGGGGGGGGCACAGATACGCAGTATTTT.

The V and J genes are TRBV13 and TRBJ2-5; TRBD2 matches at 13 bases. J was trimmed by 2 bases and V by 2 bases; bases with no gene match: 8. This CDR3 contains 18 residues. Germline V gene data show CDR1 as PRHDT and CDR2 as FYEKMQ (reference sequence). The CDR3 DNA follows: TGTGCCAGCAGCTTACCTACTAGCGGGAGGGCCAAGCAAGAGACCCAGTACTTC. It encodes CASSLPTSGRAKQETQYF.

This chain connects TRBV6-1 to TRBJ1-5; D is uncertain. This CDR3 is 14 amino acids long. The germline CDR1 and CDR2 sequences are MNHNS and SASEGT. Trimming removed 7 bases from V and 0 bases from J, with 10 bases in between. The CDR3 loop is CASTEGYSNQPQHF. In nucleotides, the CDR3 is TGTGCCAGCACCGAGGGTTATAGCAATCAGCCCCAGCATTTT.

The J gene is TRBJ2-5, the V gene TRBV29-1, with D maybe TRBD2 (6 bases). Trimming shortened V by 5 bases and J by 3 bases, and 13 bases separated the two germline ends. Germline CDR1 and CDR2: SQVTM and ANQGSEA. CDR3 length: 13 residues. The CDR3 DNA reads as TGCAGCGTTAAGTTGGGACTCGAAGAGACCCAGTACTTC. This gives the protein CSVKLGLEETQYF.

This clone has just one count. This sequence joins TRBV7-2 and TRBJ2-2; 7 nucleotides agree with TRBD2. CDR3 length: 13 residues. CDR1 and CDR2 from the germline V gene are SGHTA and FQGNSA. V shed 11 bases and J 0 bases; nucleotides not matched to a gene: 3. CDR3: CALLAANTGELFF. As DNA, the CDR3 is TGTGCCTTGCTAGCGGCGAACACCGGGGAGCTGTTTTTT.

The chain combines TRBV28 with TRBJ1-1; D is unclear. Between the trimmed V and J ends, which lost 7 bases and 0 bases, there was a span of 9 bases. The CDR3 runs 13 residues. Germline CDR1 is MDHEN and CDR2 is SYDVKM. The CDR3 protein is CASTPPVNTEAFF. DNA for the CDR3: TGTGCCAGCACCCCCCCAGTGAACACTGAAGCTTTCTTT. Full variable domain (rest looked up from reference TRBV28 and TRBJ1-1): DVKVTQSSRYLVKRTGEKVFLECVQDMDHENMFWYRQDPGLGLRLIYFSYDVKMKEKGDIPEGYSVSREKKERFSLILESASTNQTSMYLCASTPPVNTEAFFGQGTRLTVV.

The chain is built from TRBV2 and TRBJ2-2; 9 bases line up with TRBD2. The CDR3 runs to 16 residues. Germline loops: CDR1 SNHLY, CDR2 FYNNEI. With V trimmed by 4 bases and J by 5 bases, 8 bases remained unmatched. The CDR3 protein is CASSAPLAGDTGELFF. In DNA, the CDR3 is TGTGCCAGCAGTGCTCCTTTAGCGGGAGATACCGGGGAGCTGTTTTTT.

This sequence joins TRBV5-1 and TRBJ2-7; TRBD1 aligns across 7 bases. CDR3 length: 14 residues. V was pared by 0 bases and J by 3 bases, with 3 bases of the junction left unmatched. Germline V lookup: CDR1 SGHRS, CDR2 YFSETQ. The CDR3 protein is CASSLVTGDYEQYF. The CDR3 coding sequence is TGCGCCAGCAGCTTGGTTACAGGGGACTACGAGCAGTACTTC.